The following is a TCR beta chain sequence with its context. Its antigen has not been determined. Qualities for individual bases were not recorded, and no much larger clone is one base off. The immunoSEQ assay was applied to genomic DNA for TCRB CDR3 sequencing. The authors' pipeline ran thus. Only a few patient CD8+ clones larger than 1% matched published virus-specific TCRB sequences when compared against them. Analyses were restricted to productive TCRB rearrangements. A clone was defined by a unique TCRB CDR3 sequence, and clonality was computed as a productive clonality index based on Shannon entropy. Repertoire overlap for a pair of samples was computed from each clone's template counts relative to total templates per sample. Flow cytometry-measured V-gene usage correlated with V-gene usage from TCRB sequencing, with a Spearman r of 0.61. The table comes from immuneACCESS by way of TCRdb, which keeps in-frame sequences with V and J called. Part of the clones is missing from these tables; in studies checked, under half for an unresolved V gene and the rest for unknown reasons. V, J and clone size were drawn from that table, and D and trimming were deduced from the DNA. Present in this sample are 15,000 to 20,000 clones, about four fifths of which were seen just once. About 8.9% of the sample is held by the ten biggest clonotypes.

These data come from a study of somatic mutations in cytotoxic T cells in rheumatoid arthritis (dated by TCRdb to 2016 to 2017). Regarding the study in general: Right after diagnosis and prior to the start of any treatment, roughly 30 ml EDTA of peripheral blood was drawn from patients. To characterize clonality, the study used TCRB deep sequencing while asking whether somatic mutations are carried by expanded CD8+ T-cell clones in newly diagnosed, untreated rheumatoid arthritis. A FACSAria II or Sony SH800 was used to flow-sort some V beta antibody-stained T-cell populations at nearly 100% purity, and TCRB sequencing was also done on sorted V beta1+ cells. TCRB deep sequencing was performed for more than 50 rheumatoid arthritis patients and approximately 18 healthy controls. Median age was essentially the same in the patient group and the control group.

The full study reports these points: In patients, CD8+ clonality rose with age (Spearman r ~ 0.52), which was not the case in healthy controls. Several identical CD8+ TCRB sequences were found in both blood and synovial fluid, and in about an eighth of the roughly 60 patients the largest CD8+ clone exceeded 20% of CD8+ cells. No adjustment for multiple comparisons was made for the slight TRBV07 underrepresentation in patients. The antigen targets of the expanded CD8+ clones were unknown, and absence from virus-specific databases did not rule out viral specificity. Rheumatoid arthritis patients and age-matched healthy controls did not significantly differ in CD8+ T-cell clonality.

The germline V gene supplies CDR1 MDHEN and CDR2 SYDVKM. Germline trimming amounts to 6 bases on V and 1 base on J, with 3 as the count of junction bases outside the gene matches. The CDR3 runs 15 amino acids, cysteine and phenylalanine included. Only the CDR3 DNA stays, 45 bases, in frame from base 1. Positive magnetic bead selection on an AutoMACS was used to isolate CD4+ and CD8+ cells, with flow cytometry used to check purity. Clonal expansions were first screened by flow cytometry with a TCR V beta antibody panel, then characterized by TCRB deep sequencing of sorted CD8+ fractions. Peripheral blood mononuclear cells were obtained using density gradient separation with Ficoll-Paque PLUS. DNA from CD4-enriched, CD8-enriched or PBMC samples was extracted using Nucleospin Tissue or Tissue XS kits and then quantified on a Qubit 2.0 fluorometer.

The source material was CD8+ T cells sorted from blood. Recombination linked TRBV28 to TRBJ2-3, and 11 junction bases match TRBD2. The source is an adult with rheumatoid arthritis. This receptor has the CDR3 CASRLAGAGTDTQYF. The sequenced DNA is TGTGCCAGCAGACTAGCGGGGGCCGGCACAGATACGCAGTATTTT. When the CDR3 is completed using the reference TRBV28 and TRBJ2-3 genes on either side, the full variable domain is DVKVTQSSRYLVKRTGEKVFLECVQDMDHENMFWYRQDPGLGLRLIYFSYDVKMKEKGDIPEGYSVSREKKERFSLILESASTNQTSMYLCASRLAGAGTDTQYFGPGTRLTVL.